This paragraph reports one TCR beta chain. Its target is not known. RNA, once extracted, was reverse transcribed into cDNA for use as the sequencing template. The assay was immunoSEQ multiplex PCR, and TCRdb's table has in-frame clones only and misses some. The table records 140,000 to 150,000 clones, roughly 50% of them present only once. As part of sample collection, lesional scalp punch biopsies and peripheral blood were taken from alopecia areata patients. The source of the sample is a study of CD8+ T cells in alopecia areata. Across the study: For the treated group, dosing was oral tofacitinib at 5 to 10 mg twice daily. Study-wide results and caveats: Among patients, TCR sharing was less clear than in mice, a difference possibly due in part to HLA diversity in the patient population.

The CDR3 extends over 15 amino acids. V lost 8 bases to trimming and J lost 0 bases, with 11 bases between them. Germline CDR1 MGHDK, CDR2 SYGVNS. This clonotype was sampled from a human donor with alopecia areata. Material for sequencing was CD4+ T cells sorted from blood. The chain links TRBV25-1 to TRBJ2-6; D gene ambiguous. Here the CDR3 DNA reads TGTGCCAGCGAACCCTGGGGCTCTGGGGCCAACGTCCTGACTTTC. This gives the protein CASEPWGSGANVLTF.